This T cell receptor (beta chain) appears in the sequencing data of a study of regulatory and conventional T cells in RAG deficiency. Broader study findings: Omenn syndrome and CID/AS patients had around 100-fold fewer unique Treg TCR beta sequences, versus around 9.4-fold elsewhere.

The CDR3 is 14 residues long. V shed 6 bases and J 10 bases; nucleotides not matched to a gene: 11. Germline V gives CDR1 MDHEN, CDR2 SYDVKM. The protocol was immunoSEQ multiplex PCR, while the TCRdb copy is restricted to in-frame clones and leaves out a portion. Of about 30,000 clones in the sample, 85% to 90% are singletons; the top ten hold about 5%. For this clone: Its target is not known.

The same data also contributed to another study, on regulatory T cells. That investigation notes: Primers: 52 TRBV forward and 13 TRBJ reverse.

The sample comprised CD8+ T cells sorted from blood. This rearrangement joins TRBV28 to TRBJ1-1, with 10 bases matching TRBD1. The receptor comes from a human donor in good health. Here the CDR3 DNA reads TGTGCCAGCAGCCAACCCCGGGACAGGGGTCGAGCTTTCTTT. This encodes CASSQPRDRGRAFF. Combining the CDR3 with reference TRBV28 and TRBJ1-1 gives the whole variable domain DVKVTQSSRYLVKRTGEKVFLECVQDMDHENMFWYRQDPGLGLRLIYFSYDVKMKEKGDIPEGYSVSREKKERFSLILESASTNQTSMYLCASSQPRDRGRAFFGQGTRLTVV.